This TCR beta chain appears in the sequencing data of a study of regulatory T cells in long-lasting Graves disease. Overall study results and limits: Fewer public clonotypes were shared by new patients (roughly 970) than by persistent patients (2,741). Not thyroid tissue but only peripheral blood was studied.

Described time point: persistent/refractory GD, antithyroid drugs over 5 years with positive TRAb. Following extraction of RNA from PBMCs, that RNA was used to make the TCR library. In this sample, this clonotype turned up many times. Its antigen remains unidentified. For TCR beta, libraries came from iRepertoire HTBI primers and Arm-PCR of CDR3 regions. TCRdb reprocessed the multiplex PCR reads via MiXCR and lists one record per CDR3 protein. The sample has more than 300,000 distinct CDR3 sequences; about 20% are singletons. Here the sequenced sample was peripheral blood mononuclear cells (PBMCs), taken when the disease was refractory, from a patient treated with antithyroid drugs. The origin of this receptor is a female donor with Graves disease.

CDR3 sequence: CASSYYSGGFNEQYF. CDR3 sequence (DNA): TGTGCCAGCAGTTACTACAGCGGGGGTTTCAACGAGCAGTACTTC. The chain uses TRBV6-5 and TRBJ2-7; 8 positions agree with TRBD2. CDR1 is MNHEY and CDR2 is SVGAGI in the germline V gene. CDR3 length equals 15 residues. Unmatched junction bases numbered 7, after V lost 1 base and J lost 5 bases.